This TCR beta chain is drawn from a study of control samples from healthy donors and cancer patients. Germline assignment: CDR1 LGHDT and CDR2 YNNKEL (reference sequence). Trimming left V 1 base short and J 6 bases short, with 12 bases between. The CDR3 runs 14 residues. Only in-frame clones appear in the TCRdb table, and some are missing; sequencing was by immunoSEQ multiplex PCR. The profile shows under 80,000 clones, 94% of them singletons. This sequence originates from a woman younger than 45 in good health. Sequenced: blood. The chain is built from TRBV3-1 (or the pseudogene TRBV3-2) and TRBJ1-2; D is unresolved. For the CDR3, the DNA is TGTGCCAGCAGCCAAGTTTCCAGTCGGCATGGCTACACCTTC. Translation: CASSQVSSRHGYTF.